The T cell receptor beta chain under discussion was sequenced for a study of monozygotic twins with inflammatory bowel disease. From germline, CDR1 is MGHRA and CDR2 YSYEKL. The CDR3 has 16 residues. As for this clonotype: What it binds is not known.

The study's findings and limits: The co-twins with IBD showed lower TCRbeta diversity (inverse Simpson) than their healthy siblings. Repertoire similarity did not differ between concordant and discordant twins, possibly owing to limited power.

TCRdb reprocessed the 5' RACE reads and stores each CDR3 protein as one record, lacking DNA. Its table records around 190,000 distinct CDR3 sequences. The receptor was isolated from a human donor with ulcerative colitis or Crohn's disease, or a healthy co-twin of an affected twin (not recorded which). Input material: blood. J is TRBJ2-7 and V is TRBV4-1; TCRdb picks TRBD1, but there is no DNA to check that call. CDR3 loop: CASSQVGQGILYEQYF.